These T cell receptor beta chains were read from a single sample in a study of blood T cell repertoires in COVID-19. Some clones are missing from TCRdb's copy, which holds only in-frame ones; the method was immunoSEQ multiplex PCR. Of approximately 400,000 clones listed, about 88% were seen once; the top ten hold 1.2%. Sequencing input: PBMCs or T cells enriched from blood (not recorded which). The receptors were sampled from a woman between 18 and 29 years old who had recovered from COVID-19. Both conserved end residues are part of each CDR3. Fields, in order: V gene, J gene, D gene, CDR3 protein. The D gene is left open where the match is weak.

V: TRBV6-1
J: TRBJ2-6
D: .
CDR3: CASSEAPRRANVLTF

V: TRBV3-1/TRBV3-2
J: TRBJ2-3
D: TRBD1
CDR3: CASSSRDRVGDTQYF

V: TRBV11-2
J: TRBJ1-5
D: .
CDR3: CASSYDNSNQPQHF

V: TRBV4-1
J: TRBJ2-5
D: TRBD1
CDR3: CASSQEPTGTGVLSAKETQYF

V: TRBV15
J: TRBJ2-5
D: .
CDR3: CATSTLEETQYF

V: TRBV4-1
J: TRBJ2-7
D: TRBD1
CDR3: CASTLRGGQGPYEQYF

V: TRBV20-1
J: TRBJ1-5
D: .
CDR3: CSSTEPMTQHF

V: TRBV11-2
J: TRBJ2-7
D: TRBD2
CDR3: CASSPRVGGGVTYEQYF

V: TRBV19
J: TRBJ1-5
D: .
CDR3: CASSIVQSFNQPQHF

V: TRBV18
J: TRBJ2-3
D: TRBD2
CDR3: CASSPHQGGSGGATDTQYF

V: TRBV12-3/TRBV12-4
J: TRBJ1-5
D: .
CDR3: CASSSDLSRGHF

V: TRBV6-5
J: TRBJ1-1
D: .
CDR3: CASSSREGAEAFF

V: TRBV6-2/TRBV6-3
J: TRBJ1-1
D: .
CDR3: CASSYSGAEYTEAFF

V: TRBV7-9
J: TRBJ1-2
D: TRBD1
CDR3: CASSYGQGDGYTF

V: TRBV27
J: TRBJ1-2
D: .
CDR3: CASSFSAGRRVYDGYTF

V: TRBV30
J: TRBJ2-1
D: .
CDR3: CAWSVIREQFF

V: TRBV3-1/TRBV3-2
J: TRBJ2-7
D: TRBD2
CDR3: CASSLRGGWDEQYF

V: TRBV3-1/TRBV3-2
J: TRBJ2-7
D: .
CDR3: CASSRRQGAEQYF

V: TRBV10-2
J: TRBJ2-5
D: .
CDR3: CASSEIRETQYF

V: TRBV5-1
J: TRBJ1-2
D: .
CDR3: CASRRGFNYGYTF

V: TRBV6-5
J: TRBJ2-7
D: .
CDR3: CASGQVYEQYF

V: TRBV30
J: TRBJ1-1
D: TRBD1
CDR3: CAWSVGTGDTEAFF